The clone carrying this TCR beta chain was detected only a few times. Original methodology: Scientists estimated how many nucleated cells there were by amplifying reference gene primers. Clones were read by immunoSEQ multiplex PCR, and TCRdb kept only the in-frame ones, dropping some. V, J and clone size are those of that table, while D and trimming were read from the DNA. The sample contains more than 150,000 clones, about 88% of which appear only once. The data were taken from a study of blood T cell repertoires in COVID-19. Material: peripheral blood. This TCR came from a man aged 18 to 35 with acute or convalescent COVID-19.

The CDR3 loop reads CASSPSTGMPQHF. The CDR3 nucleotides are TGTGCCAGCAGCCCCTCCACAGGGATGCCCCAGCATTTT. The chain joins TRBV7-2 to TRBJ1-5; TRBD1 is a possible D gene (6 bases). Germline assignment: CDR1 SGHTA and CDR2 FQGNSA. The CDR3 consists of 13 residues. V lost 5 bases, J lost 9 bases, and 14 bases lay in between.